Below, 5 T cell receptor beta chains from the same sample are listed, as sequenced in a study of tumor-infiltrating lymphocytes in primary liver carcinoma. Total RNA amounting to roughly 480 ng was the source from which TCR beta cDNA was made with a constant-region primer. Researchers made the TCR beta libraries by running three nested multiplex PCR rounds with slightly modified ARM-PCR. It was with TRBV1-TRBV30 forward primers and a C-beta reverse primer that the first two PCR rounds were run, at around 9 cycles each. TCRdb re-called the multiplex PCR reads with MiXCR, one entry per CDR3 protein. The table lists some 64,000 distinct CDR3 sequences, about three quarters of them singletons. Co-extracting RNA and DNA was done with about 20-34 mg of unsorted bulk tissue as input. The sample consisted of liver tumor tissue from sampling region 4. Subset in this sample: tumor region T4, right-lateral pole. These receptor sequences come from a man between 40 and 49 years old with primary liver carcinoma and hepatitis B virus infection.

This clonotype appeared many times. This chain links TRBV11-2 with TRBJ2-1; 7 nucleotides agree with TRBD1. There are 15 residues in the CDR3. Germline assignment: CDR1 SGHAT and CDR2 FQNNGV. With V trimmed by 6 bases and J by 7 bases, 12 bases remained unmatched. This CDR3 reads CASREGASNSNEQFF. The CDR3 nucleotides read TGTGCCAGCAGAGAGGGGGCGAGTAATTCGAATGAGCAGTTCTTC.

Comment on this clonotype: An end of the junction differs from the germline gene, which may be a read error. V and J are TRBV11-3 and TRBJ2-7, with 7 bases identical to TRBD1. This CDR3 spans 13 amino acids. Germline V gene sequence: CDR1 SGHNT, CDR2 YENEEA. The CDR3 sequence: CATRGKRSYEQYF. DNA for the CDR3: TGCGCCACCAGGGGGAAGCGATCCTACGAGCAGTACTTC.

A remark on this clonotype: The junction and the germline gene differ at one end; a read error may be behind it. The rearrangement uses TRBV2 and TRBJ2-7; the match to TRBD2 covers 7 bases. The CDR3 has 16 amino acids. Germline CDR1 is SNHLY and CDR2 is FYNNEI. The CDR3 protein is CASSATSARFSYEHYF. The DNA for the CDR3 is TGTGCTAGCAGCGCCACTAGCGCCCGATTCTCCTACGAGCACTACTTC.

Notes on this clonotype: At one boundary the junction diverges from the germline segment, which might be a read error. The J gene is TRBJ2-3, the V gene TRBV4-1, with D possibly matching TRBD1 (5 bases). Germline CDR1 and CDR2: MGHRA and YSYEKL. The CDR3 covers 14 residues. This CDR3 is CTSSQVTRGDTQCF. For the CDR3, the DNA is TGCACCAGCAGCCAAGTCACAAGGGGTGATACGCAGTGTTTT.

Turning to this clonotype: The junction and the germline gene differ at one end; a read error may be behind it. The chain is built from TRBV9 and TRBJ2-1, with 8 bases aligning to TRBD2. The CDR3 length is 15 residues. Germline CDR1 reads SGDLS; CDR2 reads YYNGEE. CDR3 DNA: TGTGCCAGCAGCGTGGACGGCGGGAGGAGGGGTAGGCAGTTATTC. It encodes CASSVDGGRRGRQLF. Using reference TRBV9 and TRBJ2-1 for the parts outside the CDR3, the full variable domain is DSGVTQTPKHLITATGQRVTLRCSPRSGDLSVYWYQQSLDQGLQFLIQYYNGEERAKGNILERFSAQQFPDLHSELNLSSLELGDSALYFCASSVDGGRRGRQLFGPGTRLTVL.